The 13 T cell receptor beta chains reported below all come from one sample, sequenced in a study of blood T cell repertoires in COVID-19. Repertoires were generated with immunoSEQ multiplex PCR, while TCRdb's copy carries only in-frame clones and drops some. The sample shows roughly 150,000 clones, approximately 80% of them seen only once. Input material: PBMCs or T cells enriched from blood (not recorded which). These receptor sequences come from a man in his sixties or seventies who had been exposed to COVID-19.

This rearrangement joins TRBV6-5 to TRBJ1-2; D possibly corresponds to TRBD1 (5 bases). Trimming cost V 0 bases and J 4 bases, with 12 bases left between them. The CDR3 loop spans 15 amino acids. Germline CDR1 and CDR2: MNHEY and SVGAGI. The CDR3 DNA follows: TGTGCCAGCAGTTACTCCGGCAGGGTCACCTATGGCTACACCTTC. Amino acid sequence: CASSYSGRVTYGYTF.

The rearrangement links TRBV9 to TRBJ2-3, with D perhaps TRBD2 (6 bases). The germline CDR1 and CDR2 sequences are SGDLS and YYNGEE. This CDR3 is built from 14 residues. Trimming took off 0 bases at V and 2 bases at J, with 7 bases between the two ends. DNA of the CDR3: TGTGCCAGCAGCGTAGGGACTACCACAGATACGCAGTATTTT. Amino acids: CASSVGTTTDTQYF.

This clone was seen only a few times. The chain employs TRBV19 and TRBJ1-1; D is uncertain. V lost 1 base to trimming and J lost 11 bases, with 8 bases between them. From germline, CDR1 is LNHDA and CDR2 SQIVND (reference sequence). This CDR3 contains 11 residues. In DNA form, the CDR3 reads TGTGCCAGTAGTATAGGAGAACGGGCTTTCTTT. Protein: CASSIGERAFF.

V gene TRBV7-6 combines with J gene TRBJ2-5; D unresolved. The CDR3 covers 11 residues. Trimming took 5 bases from V and 5 from J, leaving 6 bases between them. CDR1 is SGHVS, CDR2 FNYEAQ, per germline. The CDR3: CASSPLETQYF. The CDR3, as DNA: TGTGCCAGCAGCCCCCTGGAGACCCAGTACTTC.

Only one count was recorded for this clone. V usage is TRBV19 and J usage is TRBJ1-2, with a weak D call TRBD1 (6 bases). The CDR3 sequence is 15 residues long. Germline CDR1 reads LNHDA; CDR2 reads SQIVND (reference sequence). The ends were cut back, 5 bases at V and 2 bases at J, with 15 bases in the middle. The CDR3 nucleotides are TGTGCCAGTAGTGACCATGAAGGGGGAAACTATGGCTACACCTTC. Its translation is CASSDHEGGNYGYTF.

This clone was seen many times. Other nucleotide sequences in the sample specify the same CDR3. The V call is TRBV11-2, the J call TRBJ2-1; D unclear. V was cut by 3 bases and J by 5 bases, with 5 bases left in between. The CDR3 sequence is 12 residues long. The germline V gene has CDR1 SGHAT and CDR2 FQNNGV. The CDR3 region has the DNA TGTGCCAGCAGCTTTTCTAACAATGAGCAGTTCTTC. Its protein is CASSFSNNEQFF.

The sample holds one count of this clone. This chain's CDR3 is CASSPFGTKKETQYF. As DNA, the CDR3 is TGTGCCAGCAGCCCCTTCGGGACAAAGAAAGAGACCCAGTACTTC. The V gene is TRBV3-1 (or the pseudogene TRBV3-2), the J gene TRBJ2-5, with D tentatively TRBD1 (6 bases). The ends were cut back, 4 bases at V and 3 bases at J, with 15 bases in the middle. The CDR3 totals 15 residues. Germline CDR1 LGHDT, CDR2 YNNKEL (reference sequence).

V gene TRBV10-3 combines with J gene TRBJ1-4; D is perhaps TRBD1 (6 bases). Germline CDR1 reads ENHRY; CDR2 reads SYGVKD. The CDR3 runs 14 residues. The V end was cut by 3 bases, the J end by 10 bases, with 15 bases between. CDR3 protein: CAISERGARTKLFF. The CDR3 DNA follows: TGTGCCATCAGTGAACGGGGGGCGCGTACAAAACTGTTTTTT.

The V call is TRBV10-3, the J call TRBJ2-7; 9 nucleotides align to TRBD2. V was pared by 6 bases and J by 4 bases, with 16 bases of the junction left unmatched. There are 17 residues in the CDR3. Germline assignment: CDR1 ENHRY and CDR2 SYGVKD. This CDR3 reads CAIRGLGGRAGRYEQYF. The CDR3 nucleotides read TGTGCCATCAGGGGCCTTGGCGGGAGGGCCGGGCGGTACGAGCAGTACTTC.

The CDR3 DNA sequence: TGTGCCAGCAGCTTAGGCGGGGACCCAGATACGCAGTATTTT. Protein sequence: CASSLGGDPDTQYF. The genes are TRBV7-3 and TRBJ2-3; D might be TRBD2 (6 bases). The CDR3 has 14 amino acids. Germline CDR1 reads SGHTA; CDR2 reads FQGTGA. V shed 2 bases and J shed 4 bases, with 10 bases lying between them. Together with reference TRBV7-3 and TRBJ2-3, the CDR3 gives the full variable domain: GAGVSQTPSNKVTEKGKYVELRCDPISGHTALYWYRQSLGQGPEFLIYFQGTGAADDSGLPNDRFFAVRPEGSVSTLKIQRTERGDSAVYLCASSLGGDPDTQYFGPGTRLTVL.

The gene calls are TRBV3-1 (or the pseudogene TRBV3-2) and TRBJ1-2, with D tentatively TRBD1 (6 bases). The length of the CDR3 is 14 residues. Germline V gives CDR1 LGHDT, CDR2 YNNKEL (reference sequence). Trimming took 4 bases from V and 6 from J, leaving 15 bases between them. The CDR3: CASSPVGGTNGYTF. For the CDR3, the DNA is TGTGCCAGCAGCCCAGTAGGGGGGACTAATGGCTACACCTTC.

The V gene is TRBV6-5, the J gene TRBJ2-5; tentatively, D is TRBD2 (5 bases). V lost 10 bases, J lost 5 bases, and 17 bases lay in between. This CDR3 is 13 amino acids long. The germline V gene encodes CDR1 MNHEY and CDR2 SVGAGI. CDR3 loop: CATRTSGRETQYF. The DNA for the CDR3 is TGTGCCACTCGGACCAGCGGAAGGGAGACCCAGTACTTC.

This sequence joins TRBV28 and TRBJ2-5; possibly TRBD2 for D (6 bases). CDR1 and CDR2 (germline): MDHEN, SYDVKM. This CDR3 is 16 amino acids long. V was shortened by 3 bases and J by 3 bases, with 17 bases between the two germline ends. DNA of the CDR3: TGTGCCAGCAGTTTTATTAGCGGCTCTCCCAAAGAGACCCAGTACTTC. This gives the protein CASSFISGSPKETQYF.